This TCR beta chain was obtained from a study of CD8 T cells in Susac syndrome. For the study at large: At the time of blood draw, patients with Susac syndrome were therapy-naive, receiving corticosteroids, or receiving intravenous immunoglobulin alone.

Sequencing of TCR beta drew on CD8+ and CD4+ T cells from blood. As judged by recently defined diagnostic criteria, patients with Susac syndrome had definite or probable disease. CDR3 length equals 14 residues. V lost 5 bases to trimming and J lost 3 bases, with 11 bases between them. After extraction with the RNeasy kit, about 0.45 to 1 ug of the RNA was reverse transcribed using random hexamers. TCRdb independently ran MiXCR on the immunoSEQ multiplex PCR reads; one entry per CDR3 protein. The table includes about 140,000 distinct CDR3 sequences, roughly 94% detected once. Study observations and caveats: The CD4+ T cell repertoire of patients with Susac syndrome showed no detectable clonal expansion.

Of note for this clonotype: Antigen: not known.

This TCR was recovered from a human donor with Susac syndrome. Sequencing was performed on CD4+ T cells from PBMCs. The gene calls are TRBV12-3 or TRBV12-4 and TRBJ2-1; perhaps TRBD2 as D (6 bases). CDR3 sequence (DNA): TGTGCCAGCAGTGCCGGGACTTACTACAATGAGCAGTTCTTC. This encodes CASSAGTYYNEQFF.